This TCR beta chain was recovered during a study of blood T cell repertoires in COVID-19. Overall study context: Samples representing acute and convalescent COVID-19 were sourced from the United States, Italy and Spain.

Self-reported history from a screening survey and questionnaire set each donor's cohort. Sequencing used immunoSEQ multiplex PCR; TCRdb keeps in-frame clones, though not all of them. Of around 250,000 clones in the sample, roughly nine tenths were seen once. The CDR3 runs 14 residues. V lost 6 bases, J lost 0 bases, and 4 bases stayed unmatched. CDR1 MNHEY and CDR2 SMNVEV come from the germline V gene (reference sequence). The rearrangement links TRBV27 to TRBJ2-7; 8 bases agree with TRBD2. The specimen sequenced was PBMCs or T cells enriched from blood (not recorded which). This TCR was sampled from a human donor in a cohort exposed to, infected with or recovered from COVID-19 (not recorded which). The donor label of this sample is uncertain. The CDR3, as DNA: TGTGCCAGCAGGTCCGGGAGGGCCTCCTACGAGCAGTACTTC. Translating gives CASRSGRASYEQYF.